This T cell receptor (beta chain) was captured by sequencing in a study of blood T cell repertoires in COVID-19. The V and J ends lost 6 bases and 6 bases, in that order; junction bases with no gene match: 4. Germline lookup yields CDR1 SGHTA and CDR2 FQGNSA. The CDR3 sequence is 13 residues long. With respect to this clone: The same CDR3 is also encoded by other DNA sequences in this sample.

TCRdb's table, derived via immunoSEQ multiplex PCR, lists solely in-frame clones and lacks some. This sample has about 480,000 clones, with over 75% found just once. This rearrangement joins TRBV7-2 to TRBJ1-5; 8 bases line up with TRBD1. The TCR sequence derives from a woman in her 40s who had recovered from COVID-19. Sequenced input: PBMCs or T cells enriched from blood (not recorded which). The CDR3 sequence: CASSLQGGQPQHF. In DNA, the CDR3 is TGTGCCAGCAGTTTACAGGGGGGTCAGCCCCAGCATTTT. Combining the CDR3 with reference TRBV7-2 and TRBJ1-5 gives the whole variable domain GAGVSQSPSNKVTEKGKDVELRCDPISGHTALYWYRQSLGQGLEFLIYFQGNSAPDKSGLPSDRFSAERTGGSVSTLTIQRTQQEDSAVYLCASSLQGGQPQHFGDGTRLSIL.